This TCR beta chain was sequenced for a study of massively parallel sequencing of T cell beta chains (dated by TCRdb to 2009 to 2011). Describing the broader study: Human TCR beta CDR3 diversity in peripheral blood was profiled using 5'-RACE, Illumina short-read sequencing and a dedicated short-read assembly strategy. The study at large found these results: Among approximately 34,000 distinct clonotypes, around 65% of clonotypes but only around 19% of assemblies were accounted for by single-copy clonotypes. Since the RNA was pooled from many donors, the results show population-average clonotype abundance and not the repertoire of any individual. When the data were subsampled, the number of clonotypes climbed linearly as read number increased, indicating that sequencing depth was far from saturation. TRBV usage was found to range from about 0.01% for TRBV17 to around 27% for TRBV20-1, and TRBJ usage was found to range from 1.6% for TRBJ2-6 to roughly 17% for TRBJ2-1. Only about 23,000 (around 70%) of the clonotypes could be assigned a unique TRBV gene. CDR3 beta length spanned 21 to 81 nucleotides, with a peak at 45 nucleotides. Preferential PCR amplification of some TRBV and TRBJ sequences may have skewed the reported gene usage frequencies. A single sequence read was the only support for most clonotypes (about 60% of the 33,664), which could in principle inflate the apparent diversity.

The donor pool comprised 300 to 450 males and approximately 160 females, all aged about 18 to 45 years. From 150 to 200 liters of pooled peripheral blood, peripheral leukocyte polyA+ RNA was isolated. A commercial mRNA preparation from normal human peripheral blood leukocytes pooled from fewer than 600 individuals was used as the starting material. The germline V gene gives CDR1 as LGHNA and CDR2 as YNFKEQ. Its CDR3 holds 15 amino acids, cysteine through phenylalanine. The entry retains the CDR3 DNA only, 45 bases that are in frame from base 1. On this clonotype: What antigen it recognizes has not been identified. At one boundary the junction diverges from the germline segment, which might be a read error.

Data came from an Illumina Genome Analyzer II. A RACE product of about 520 bp was obtained after two rounds of nested PCR with TRBC1/TRBC2-specific primers and was gel-purified. To give RACE a 5' anchor, first-strand cDNA synthesis used a TRBC-specific primer together with a template-switching oligonucleotide. Because the RACE amplicon was too long to sequence directly with short reads, the RACE amplicon was concatemerized by ligation and then sheared by sonication. PAGE was used to isolate a size fraction of 100 to 300 bp, and that fraction then underwent shotgun sequencing on the Illumina platform. In separate runs on an Illumina GAII, sequencing yielded 18.8 million 36-nt reads and 21.7 million 50-nt single-end reads. Per the original workflow: Assembly of the pooled 40 million to 45 million reads was performed with iSSAKE using parameters -m 15, -o 2 and -r 0.7. Reads aligning to the ends of Ensembl TRBV gene predictions that carried unmatched junctional bases were used to seed de novo CDR3 beta assemblies. Clonotype abundance was estimated as the number of matching assembled contigs, not raw read depth. Of the assembled clonotypes, around 2,000 (roughly 5.9%) were found to have in-frame stop codons and were removed, so that around 35,000 productive clonotypes were retained. Of the roughly 310 unique TCR sequences obtained by Sanger sequencing of cloned RACE products, approximately 67% were also present in the Illumina assembly. The raw public data were reprocessed by TCRdb itself: fastp quality trimming at Q25, MiXCR clonotype calling, in-frame beta chains only. Rows matching on CDR3 protein sequence are summarized as one entry with the most common DNA and genes. The V and J calls come from TCRdb's annotation, not from the publication. The sample profile shows roughly 4,200 distinct CDR3 sequences; over 35% of them were found once. The ten largest account for roughly 3% of the sample.

The sequence joins TRBV4-2 to TRBJ2-7; 9 central bases correspond to TRBD1. The sequence derives from a pool of human donors in good health; the sample was commercial RNA pooled from many donors. What was sequenced was commercial RNA from peripheral blood pooled from many donors. The nucleotides are TGTGCCAGCAGCGAAGAGGTGACAGGGGGCTACGAGCAGTACTTC. This codes for CASSEEVTGGYEQYF.